A selection of T cell receptor beta chains follows, all from one sample in a study of naive and memory T cell subsets. TCRdb used MiXCR to reprocess the UMI-ligation and nested PCR reads, holding one entry per CDR3 protein. The sample records 77,000 or so distinct CDR3 sequences, around 13% being singletons. Sequencing was done on a sample of central memory CD4+ T cells from blood. The origin of the receptors is a human donor in good health. Each CDR3 is given with its conserved first and last residue. A D gene is named only where the DNA matches it firmly. Clone size, where shown, is once, few, many, or a class for clones that have expanded.

j_call v_call clone_size d_call cdr3_nt cdr3_aa
TRBJ2-5 TRBV30 few NA TGTGCCTTTGCACGAGGGGGACAAGAGACCCAGTACTTC CAFARGGQETQYF
TRBJ1-4 TRBV20-1 few NA TGCAGTGCTGGAGCCAGGGGAGGGACTAATGAAAAACTGTTTTTT CSAGARGGTNEKLFF
TRBJ2-3 TRBV6-2/TRBV6-3 NA NA TGTGCCAGCAGTCCCCAGGGGTGGTACGCAGATACGCAGTATTTT CASSPQGWYADTQYF
TRBJ2-4 TRBV4-1 few TRBD2 TGCGCCAGCAGCCAAGATAGAACTAGCGGGAGGTCTGGCGGAAACATTCAGTACTTC CASSQDRTSGRSGGNIQYF
TRBJ2-1 TRBV6-1 few TRBD2 TGTGCCAGCAGTCGCAGACTAGCGGGAGATTCCGATGAGCAGTTCTTC CASSRRLAGDSDEQFF
TRBJ1-1 TRBV15 few NA TGTGCCACCAGCAGAGATCGAGTTATGGCAGACACTGAAGCTTTCTTT CATSRDRVMADTEAFF
TRBJ2-3 TRBV20-1 few NA TGCAGTGCTACGGCCAGGGGAAGCACAGATACGCAGTATTTT CSATARGSTDTQYF
TRBJ2-3 TRBV2 NA NA TGTGCCAGCAAGATTGAGACAACTAGCACAGATACGCAGTATTTT CASKIETTSTDTQYF
TRBJ2-6 TRBV10-3 many TRBD2 TGTGCCATCACAGGCGGGAGCTCTGGGGCCAACGTCCTGACTTTC CAITGGSSGANVLTF
TRBJ2-1 TRBV5-6 NA NA TGTGCCAGCAGCTCTTACTCGGGATACGAGCAGTTCTTC CASSSYSGYEQFF
TRBJ2-1 TRBV27 few TRBD2 TGTGCCAGCAGACTTACCTGGGAGGGAAATGAGCAGTTCTTC CASRLTWEGNEQFF
TRBJ1-1 TRBV12-3/TRBV12-4 few NA TGTGCCAGCAGCAATTTGGACACTGAAGCTTTCTTT CASSNLDTEAFF
TRBJ2-5 TRBV10-1 NA TRBD1 TGCGCCAGCAGTGAGTCGTTACAGGGGGTCCAAGAGACCCAGTACTTC CASSESLQGVQETQYF
TRBJ2-7 TRBV24-1 NA NA TGTGCCACCATCGCATACTCCGTCTACGAGCAGTACTTC CATIAYSVYEQYF
TRBJ1-4 TRBV20-1 NA NA TGCAGTGCGGATCACAGGGCCTTAGGAAATGAAAAACTGTTTTTT CSADHRALGNEKLFF
TRBJ1-1 TRBV9 NA NA TGTGCCAGCAGCAGAGTGACGGGAAACACTGAAGCTTTCTTT CASSRVTGNTEAFF
TRBJ2-1 TRBV29-1 NA NA TGCAGCGTGGGTAACCATTGGACAGGAGGGAATGAGCAGTTCTTC CSVGNHWTGGNEQFF
TRBJ1-2 TRBV20-1 few NA TGCAGTGCCGGGACCTTGAATGATGGCTACACCTTC CSAGTLNDGYTF
TRBJ2-7 TRBV7-4 few TRBD2 TGTGCCAGCAGCTCTGGACTAGCCCCCCCCCCCGACTCCTACGAGCAGTACTTC CASSSGLAPPPDSYEQYF
TRBJ2-1 TRBV2 NA NA TGTGCCAGCAGTGAGACAAGAGGGGCCAATGAGCAGTTCTTC CASSETRGANEQFF
TRBJ2-1 TRBV5-1 NA TRBD2 TGCGCCAGCAGCTCCCCTCAAGGGACTAGCGGGAGGTCGGGGTACAATGAGCAGTTCTTC CASSSPQGTSGRSGYNEQFF